Below, 17 T cell receptor beta chains from the same sample are listed, as sequenced in a study of tissue T cells after allogeneic stem cell transplantation. This table comes from immunoSEQ multiplex PCR, and its TCRdb copy is limited to in-frame clones, with some not included. This sample has thousands of clones; 50% occur once, and the top ten carry 3.8%. Time point reported: mouse harvest day 7 after allogeneic transplant. Tail vein injection delivered 10^7 T-cell-depleted bone marrow cells and 10^6 splenic CD5+ T cells. Sequencing was performed on gut tissue. Every receptor here comes from a female BALB/c mouse given C57BL/6 T cells with graft-versus-host disease after an allogeneic hematopoietic cell transplant.

Regarding this clone: Gene names are mouse gene names. The read comes to an end 1 residue before the CDR3 does, leaving the germline J gene to fill in the end. This chain links TRBV12-1 with TRBJ1-2; D is unresolved. Germline CDR1 and CDR2: SGHSN and HYEKVE. The V gene lost 0 bases and the J gene lost 1 base, with 2 bases spanning the gap. CDR3 length equals 12 residues. Partial CDR3 DNA: TGTGCCAGCTCTCTCGGAAACTCCGACTACACC. It translates to CASSLGNSDYT. From start to end, the CDR3 is CASSLGNSDYTF.

Details on this clone: Gene names refer to mouse genes. The CDR3 end lies 1 residue beyond the end of the read and is filled in from the germline J gene. V is TRBV4 and J is TRBJ1-1; weak D call: TRBD1 (6 bases). V lost 4 bases and J lost 0, with 6 bases in between. This CDR3 has 13 amino acids. The germline CDR1 and CDR2 sequences are LGHDT and YNNKQL (reference sequence). The chain's CDR3 is CASSWDTNTEVFF. CDR3 DNA (partial): TGTGCCAGCAGCTGGGACACAAACACAGAAGTCTTC.

Sample share makes this clone medium-sized. Gene names denote mouse genes. Coverage ceases 1 residue before the CDR3 finishes, and the germline J gene fills in the end. V is TRBV13-1 and J is TRBJ1-5; D not certain. Germline V gene lookup returns CDR1 NSHNY and CDR2 SYGAGN. The V gene lost 0 bases and the J gene lost 1 base, with 5 bases spanning the gap. The CDR3 sequence is 14 residues long. The CDR3 bases that were read are TGTGCCAGCAGTGATGCGGGGAACAACCAGGCTCCGCTT. Its protein product is CASSDAGNNQAPL. The whole CDR3 protein reads CASSDAGNNQAPLF.

This clone was observed a handful of times. Gene names and germline match the mouse. The CDR3 end is not reached by the read, which stops 1 residue before it; the germline J gene fills it in. V is TRBV20 and J is TRBJ1-4; 9 positions match TRBD1. Trimming cost V 1 base and J 7 bases; bases outside gene matches: 4. This CDR3 is 14 amino acids long. The V gene's germline CDR1 is GFQATS and CDR2 STVNSAI. Partial CDR3 DNA: TGTGGTGCTAGGGGAGGACAGGGGAGCGAAAGATTATTT. This gives the protein CGARGGQGSERLF. The full CDR3 reads CGARGGQGSERLFF.

In this sample, this clone turned up once. Genes here carry mouse names. The DNA ends 1 residue before the CDR3 does, and the rest of the CDR3 is filled in from the germline J gene. J is TRBJ1-1 and V is TRBV23. Germline V gives CDR1 KGHTA, CDR2 FQNQQP. This CDR3 has 14 residues. CDR3 loop: CSSSQRGGFTEVFF. CDR3 DNA, as far as it was read: TGCTCCAGCAGTCAACGGGGGGGCTTCACAGAAGTCTTC.

Worth noting for this clone: Germline and genes here are mouse. The CDR3 end lies 1 residue beyond the end of the read and is filled in from the germline J gene. The chain carries TRBV12-1 and TRBJ2-7, with D perhaps matching TRBD1 (5 bases). The length of the CDR3 is 13 residues. Germline-derived CDR1 and CDR2 are SGHSN and HYEKVE. V dropped 0 bases and J dropped 7 bases, with 12 bases sitting between them. The CDR3: CASSLAQGGEQYF. The covered CDR3 bases are TGTGCCAGCTCTCTCGCTCAGGGAGGGGAACAGTAC.

About this clone itself: The gene symbols are mouse symbols. The read stops 1 residue short of the end of the CDR3; the missing end is completed from the germline J gene. The rearrangement joins TRBV26 to TRBJ2-1; D call uncertain. The CDR3 has 13 amino acids. Germline CDR1 is KGHPV and CDR2 is FQNQEV (reference sequence). Trimming pared 2 bases from V and 2 bases from J, leaving 4 bases between. CDR3 DNA, as far as it was read: TGTGCCAGCAGTCTGGGGGACTATGCTGAGCAGTTC. Its protein is CASSLGDYAEQF. In full, the CDR3 reads CASSLGDYAEQFF.

This clone is labeled as medium-sized. Gene labels here are mouse ones. With the read ending 1 residue before the CDR3 end, the germline J gene is used to fill in that end. V is TRBV23 and J is TRBJ1-4; TRBD1, the D gene given by the table, was not confirmed from the DNA. This CDR3 is built from 17 residues. Per germline, CDR1 KGHTA and CDR2 FQNQQP. The CDR3 protein is CSSSQSAGQISNERLFF. CDR3 bases read: TGCTCCAGCAGTCAATCAGCGGGACAAATTTCCAACGAAAGATTATTT.

With regard to this clone: Gene names denote mouse genes. The read gets to within 1 residue of the CDR3 end, and the germline J gene fills in the rest. The chain uses TRBV13-3 and TRBJ2-7, with 8 bases lining up with TRBD2. The V and J ends lost 7 bases and 7 bases, in that order; junction bases with no gene match: 10. The CDR3 totals 13 residues. Per germline, CDR1 NNHDY and CDR2 SYVADS. This CDR3 is CASRGGGPGEQYF. CDR3 DNA (partial): TGTGCCAGCCGTGGGGGGGGGCCGGGGGAACAGTAC.

To note about this clone: The germline and genes are mouse ones. CDR3 protein: CSSSRDWGGDTQYF. The sequenced CDR3 bases are TGCTCCAGCAGTCGGGACTGGGGAGGGGACACCCAGTAC. The V and J genes are TRBV23 and TRBJ2-5; TRBD2, as called in the table, went unchecked against the DNA. The read finishes 1 residue shy of the CDR3 end, and the germline J gene is used to complete it. Per the germline V gene, CDR1 is KGHTA and CDR2 is FQNQQP. The CDR3 contains 14 residues.

Notes on this clone: Germline and genes: mouse. The DNA ends 1 residue before the CDR3 does, and the rest of the CDR3 is filled in from the germline J gene. V usage is TRBV13-1 and J usage is TRBJ2-7; 11 nucleotides agree with TRBD2. Germline trimming cut 3 bases from V and 1 base from J; bases unmatched to any gene: 9. Germline values: CDR1 NSHNY, CDR2 SYGAGN. The CDR3 is 17 residues long. The CDR3 is CASSALTGGGASYEQYF. The CDR3 DNA, read in part, is TGTGCCAGCAGTGCCCTGACTGGGGGGGGCGCGTCCTATGAACAGTAC.

In regard to this clone: Here the gene names and germline are mouse. Sequencing ends 1 residue short of the CDR3 end; the germline J gene provides the rest. This sequence joins TRBV16 and TRBJ1-1, with TRBD1 matching 9 bases. CDR1 and CDR2 from the germline V gene are SGHSA and FRNQAP. Germline trimming cut 1 base from V and 1 base from J; bases unmatched to any gene: 1. This CDR3 spans 15 amino acids. CDR3 DNA, as far as it was read: TGTGCAAGCAGCTTAGTGGGACAGGGGAACACAGAAGTCTTC. This codes for CASSLVGQGNTEVF. The whole CDR3 sequence reads CASSLVGQGNTEVFF.

Concerning this clone: Genes and germline come from the mouse. The CDR3 end lies 1 residue beyond the end of the read and is filled in from the germline J gene. The V and J genes are TRBV3 and TRBJ2-4, with D unclear. CDR3 length: 13 residues. In germline, CDR1 is SNHLY, CDR2 FYNGKV (reference sequence). Trimming took off 1 base at V and 3 bases at J, with 5 bases between the two ends. CDR3 DNA (partial): TGTGCCAGCAGCTTAGGGGCCCAAAACACCTTGTAC. This translates into CASSLGAQNTLY. The full CDR3 reads CASSLGAQNTLYF.

A note on this clone: Mouse gene names and germline throughout. With the read ending 1 residue before the CDR3 end, the germline J gene is used to fill in that end. The V call is TRBV4, the J call TRBJ2-4; TRBD1 aligns across 8 bases. The CDR3 runs to 14 residues. Trimming removed 5 bases from V and 6 bases from J; junction bases left unmatched: 7. Per germline, CDR1 LGHDT and CDR2 YNNKQL (reference sequence). CDR3 region: CASSPRTGRNTLYF. The part of the CDR3 DNA that was read is TGTGCCAGCAGCCCTCGGACAGGGCGGAACACCTTGTAC. The whole variable domain, remainder taken from reference TRBV4 and TRBJ2-4, is ETAVFQTPNYHVTQVGNEVSFNCKQTLGHDTMYWYKQDSKKLLKIMFSYNNKQLIVNETVPRRFSPQSSDKAHLNLRIKSVEPEDSAVYLCASSPRTGRNTLYFGAGTRLSVL.

About this clone itself: Mouse germline and gene names are used. Read sequence stops 1 residue before the CDR3 end, and the germline J gene provides the missing end. The genes are TRBV26 and TRBJ1-6; the D is unclear. TRBJ1-6 is reported as an ORF; its role is uncertain. CDR3 length: 14 residues. Trimming shortened V by 4 bases and J by 5 bases, and 9 bases separated the two germline ends. In germline, CDR1 is KGHPV, CDR2 FQNQEV (reference sequence). Incomplete CDR3 DNA: TGTGCCAGCAGTCGCACAGCCAATAATTCGCCCCTCTAC. As protein: CASSRTANNSPLY. The complete CDR3 protein is CASSRTANNSPLYF.

Concerning this clone itself: Germline and genes: mouse. The read falls 1 residue short of the CDR3 end, and the missing part is taken from the germline J gene. This sequence joins TRBV26 and TRBJ1-1, with D unclear. Germline V gene sequence: CDR1 KGHPV, CDR2 FQNQEV (reference sequence). CDR3 size: 13 residues. V was pared by 2 bases and J by 0 bases, with 4 bases between. CDR3 DNA, as far as it was read: TGTGCCAGCAGTCTGCGCTCAAACACAGAAGTCTTC. Protein sequence: CASSLRSNTEVF. The complete CDR3 reads CASSLRSNTEVFF.

This clone was observed a handful of times. Gene names are mouse gene names. From the germline J gene comes the end of the CDR3, since the read stops 1 residue before it. The V gene is TRBV12-1, the J gene TRBJ1-1; D is perhaps TRBD1 (5 bases). V was pared by 0 bases and J by 4 bases, with 5 bases between. The CDR3 spans 12 residues. Germline V lookup: CDR1 SGHSN, CDR2 HYEKVE. CDR3 DNA (partial): TGTGCCAGCTCTCTCCAGGGCACAGAAGTCTTC. Encoded protein: CASSLQGTEVF. The full CDR3 sequence reads CASSLQGTEVFF.